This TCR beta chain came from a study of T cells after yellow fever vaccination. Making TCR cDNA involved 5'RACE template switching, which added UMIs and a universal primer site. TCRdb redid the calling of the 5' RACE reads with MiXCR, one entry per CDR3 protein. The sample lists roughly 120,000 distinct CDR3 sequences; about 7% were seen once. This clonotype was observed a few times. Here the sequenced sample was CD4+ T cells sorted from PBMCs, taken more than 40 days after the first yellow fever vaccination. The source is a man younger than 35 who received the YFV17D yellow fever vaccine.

In nucleotides, the CDR3 is TGTGCCAGCAGCCCGGACAGGGCCAGGGGAGAGACCCAGTACTTC. This encodes CASSPDRARGETQYF. The chain uses TRBV7-2 and TRBJ2-5; TRBD1 matches 8 bases. The CDR3 consists of 15 residues. Germline V gene sequence: CDR1 SGHTA, CDR2 FQGNSA. Germline trimming cut 5 bases from V and 4 bases from J; bases unmatched to any gene: 9.